This TCR beta chain was identified during a study of early T cells in non-severe SARS-CoV-2 infection. Study-level background: Unsorted whole blood bulk RNA was sequenced, with unpaired chains. Overall study results and limits: VDJdb matching, biased toward anti-spike CD8 responses, missed private and CD4 specificities.

This clonotype was detected ten times or more. As yet, its antigen is unknown. In the library, individual cDNA molecules carried attached unique molecular identifiers. TCRdb independently ran MiXCR on the 5' RACE reads; one entry per CDR3 protein. The table lists 55,000 to 70,000 distinct CDR3 sequences, less than 15% of them singletons. Material: whole blood. The receptor was derived from an adult who was a healthcare worker with PCR-confirmed SARS-CoV-2 infection or an uninfected control (not recorded which).

Here the CDR3 DNA reads TGTGCCAGCAGCTTAGGGGTCAATTCACCCCTCCACTTT. Amino acids: CASSLGVNSPLHF. V is TRBV7-8 and J is TRBJ1-6; no firm D call. The germline gives CDR1 SGHVS, CDR2 FQNEAQ. V dropped 1 base and J dropped 7 bases, with 5 bases sitting between them. The CDR3 is made up of 13 amino acids.